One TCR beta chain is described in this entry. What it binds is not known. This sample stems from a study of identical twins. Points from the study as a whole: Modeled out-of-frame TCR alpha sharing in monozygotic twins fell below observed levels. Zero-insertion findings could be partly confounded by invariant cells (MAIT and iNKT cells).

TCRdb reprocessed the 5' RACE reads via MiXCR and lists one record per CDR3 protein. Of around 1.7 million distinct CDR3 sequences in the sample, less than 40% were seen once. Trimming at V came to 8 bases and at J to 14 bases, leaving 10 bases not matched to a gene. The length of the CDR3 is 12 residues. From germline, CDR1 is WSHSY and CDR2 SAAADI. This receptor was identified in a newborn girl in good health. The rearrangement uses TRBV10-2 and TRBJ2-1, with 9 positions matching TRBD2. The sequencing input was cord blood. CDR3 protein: CASFSSGLAKFF. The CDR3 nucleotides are TGCGCCAGCTTCTCGTCGGGACTAGCAAAGTTCTTC.